This T cell receptor beta chain appears in the sequencing data of a study of blood T cell repertoires in COVID-19. Study in general: Collection of acute and convalescent COVID-19 samples took place in the United States, Italy and Spain. T cells, B-cell-depleted T cells, or PBMCs provided the cDNA or gDNA that served as material.

The CDR3 extends over 15 amino acids. V lost 5 bases, J lost 0 bases, and 5 bases stayed unmatched. Germline CDR1 and CDR2: ENHRY and SYGVKD. Per the original methods: Amplifying reference gene primers gave estimates of nucleated cell counts. The table came from immunoSEQ multiplex PCR; TCRdb's copy has only in-frame clones and leaves some out. Clone size and the V and J calls come from that table; the DNA yielded D and trimming. The data contain around 290,000 clones, about 90% of them singletons. J is TRBJ2-3 and V is TRBV10-3, with 7 bases lining up with TRBD2. The source of this sequence is a woman in her forties or fifties who had recovered from COVID-19. Sequencing input: peripheral blood. The CDR3 region is CAISTSSGSTDTQYF. As DNA, the CDR3 is TGTGCCATCAGTACGTCTAGCGGTAGCACAGATACGCAGTATTTT.